One and the same sample provided the 23 T cell receptor beta chains below, sequenced in a study of cytomegalovirus exposure and HLA in healthy donors. The study ran its PCR with 60 Vbeta and 13 Jbeta primers. TCRdb's table, derived via immunoSEQ multiplex PCR, lists solely in-frame clones and lacks some. The data contain fewer than 200,000 clones, 60% to 85% of them singletons. Sequencing was done on a sample of PBMCs. These receptor sequences come from a male donor in good health and CMV-seropositive.

This clone was seen just once. The rearrangement joins TRBV30 to TRBJ2-3; weak D call: TRBD2 (7 bases). The CDR3 contains 14 residues. Germline V gives CDR1 GTSNPN, CDR2 SVGIG (reference sequence). V shed 5 bases and J shed 4 bases, with 16 bases lying between them. The CDR3 DNA sequence: TGTGCCTGGTGTAAGGGGGGGGTATCAGATACGCAGTATTTT. Translating it yields CAWCKGGVSDTQYF.

This clone has only a few counts. This sequence joins TRBV13 and TRBJ1-1; 8 positions agree with TRBD1. CDR3 length: 16 residues. CDR1 PRHDT and CDR2 FYEKMQ come from the germline V gene (reference sequence). After removal of 2 bases from V and 3 bases from J, the junction contained 8 bases not matched to a gene. CDR3 region: CASSLRIGQGDTEAFF. As DNA, the CDR3 is TGTGCCAGCAGCTTACGTATTGGACAGGGCGACACTGAAGCTTTCTTT.

V and J are TRBV2 and TRBJ2-5; TRBD2 agrees at 9 bases. This CDR3 is 15 amino acids long. The V segment lost 7 bases and the J segment 0 bases; nucleotides outside the gene matches: 6. The V gene's germline CDR1 is SNHLY and CDR2 FYNNEI. The CDR3 is CASNSLAGNQETQYF. The CDR3 DNA is TGTGCCAGCAACTCCCTAGCGGGGAACCAAGAGACCCAGTACTTC.

The gene calls are TRBV9 and TRBJ2-7; 7 bases agree with TRBD2. V shed 0 bases, J shed 4 bases, and the junction held 4 bases outside the gene matches. The length of the CDR3 is 14 residues. Germline CDR1 reads SGDLS; CDR2 reads YYNGEE. For the CDR3, the DNA is TGTGCCAGCAGCGTAGCTAGCGGTTCATACGAGCAGTACTTC. It yields the protein CASSVASGSYEQYF.

The chain links TRBV5-6 to TRBJ1-2; D unresolved. The CDR3 spans 12 residues. CDR1 and CDR2 (germline): SGHDT, YYEEEE. V dropped 2 bases and J dropped 4 bases, with 6 bases sitting between them. The chain's CDR3 is CASSLTAYGYTF. CDR3 bases: TGTGCCAGCAGCTTAACAGCCTATGGCTACACCTTC.

This chain joins TRBV4-3 and TRBJ2-1; TRBD2 matches at 10 bases. The CDR3 is 16 residues long. Germline lookup yields CDR1 LGHNA and CDR2 YSLEER. V trimming: 6 bases; J trimming: 0 bases; junction bases outside the gene matches: 5. CDR3 amino acids: CASSRERGGSYNEQFF. In DNA, the CDR3 is TGCGCCAGCAGTAGAGAGCGGGGGGGCTCCTACAATGAGCAGTTCTTC.

This chain connects TRBV4-1 to TRBJ1-5, with a weak D call TRBD1 (6 bases). CDR3 length equals 14 residues. Germline CDR1 and CDR2: MGHRA and YSYEKL. Trimming removed 5 bases from V and 7 bases from J, with 15 bases in between. CDR3 residues: CASSNPGRGQPQHF. In nucleotides, the CDR3 is TGCGCCAGCAGCAACCCAGGGAGGGGGCAGCCCCAGCATTTT.

The chain couples TRBV6-6 to TRBJ2-7; D is uncertain. The CDR3 extends over 13 amino acids. V gave up 1 base and J gave up 1 base, with 5 bases separating them. The germline V gene has CDR1 MNHNY and CDR2 SVGAGI (reference sequence). In nucleotides, the CDR3 is TGTGCCAGCAGTTACTACACGTCCTACGAGCAGTACTTC. Protein: CASSYYTSYEQYF.

CDR3 protein: CSVGETSGEQYF. As DNA, the CDR3 is TGCAGCGTTGGGGAGACCTCGGGCGAGCAGTACTTC. The chain couples TRBV29-1 to TRBJ2-5, with D tentatively TRBD2 (5 bases). TRBJ2-7 matches the DNA end more closely, so the J call is doubtful. Germline V gene data show CDR1 as SQVTM and CDR2 as ANQGSEA. The CDR3 contains 12 residues.

The chain links TRBV6-5 to TRBJ2-2; a weak D match, TRBD1 (7 bases). This CDR3 region has 15 residues. The V end lost 5 bases, the J end lost 6 bases, and 16 bases lay between the germline ends. CDR1 and CDR2 from the germline V gene are MNHEY and SVGAGI. In DNA, the CDR3 is TGTGCCAGCAGTCAGTCCCAGGGGGGCTCCGGGGAGCTGTTTTTT. This encodes CASSQSQGGSGELFF.

The chain couples TRBV5-4 to TRBJ1-2; the D gene is possibly TRBD1 (6 bases). This CDR3 is built from 14 residues. Germline-derived CDR1 and CDR2 are SGHNT and YYREEE (reference sequence). V gave up 3 bases and J gave up 5 bases, with 14 bases separating them. The CDR3 sequence: CASSSEGVGYGYTF. CDR3 sequence (DNA): TGTGCCAGCAGCTCCGAGGGGGTTGGGTATGGCTACACCTTC.

This clone has just one count. The V and J genes are TRBV11-2 and TRBJ2-7, with D unresolved. CDR1 and CDR2 from the germline V gene are SGHAT and FQNNGV. The CDR3 consists of 13 residues. Trimming stripped 5 bases from V and 4 bases from J, with 12 bases between. CDR3 nucleotide sequence: TGTGCCAGCAGCCCCGCGGCCACGTACGAGCAGTACTTC. It encodes CASSPAATYEQYF. Together with reference TRBV11-2 and TRBJ2-7, the CDR3 gives the full variable domain: EAGVAQSPRYKIIEKRQSVAFWCNPISGHATLYWYQQILGQGPKLLIQFQNNGVVDDSQLPKDRFSAERLKGVDSTLKIQPAKLEDSAVYLCASSPAATYEQYFGPGTRLTVT.

This clone has only one observation. The rearrangement uses TRBV2 and TRBJ2-2; 9 bases align to TRBD2. CDR3 length: 18 amino acids. CDR1 is SNHLY, CDR2 FYNNEI, per germline. V was clipped by 5 bases and J by 5 bases; unmatched bases: 15. CDR3 nucleotides: TGTGCCAGCAGTTCCCATTCGGGGGCGGGGGGGTTTACCGGGGAGCTGTTTTTT. Protein product: CASSSHSGAGGFTGELFF.

The chain carries TRBV14 and TRBJ1-1; D unclear. V was cut by 5 bases and J by 0 bases, with 13 bases left in between. The CDR3 has 15 amino acids. Germline CDR1 reads SGHDN; CDR2 reads FVKESK. CDR3 in DNA: TGTGCCAGCAGCAGCCTTCAAGAGGTGAACACTGAAGCTTTCTTT. The encoded protein is CASSSLQEVNTEAFF.

CDR3 bases: TGTGCCAGCAGTAGACTAGCGTACAGCTCCTACGAGCAGTACTTC. Encoded protein: CASSRLAYSSYEQYF. V usage is TRBV2 and J usage is TRBJ2-7, with 8 positions matching TRBD2. There are 15 residues in the CDR3. Germline values: CDR1 SNHLY, CDR2 FYNNEI. The ends lost 5 bases at V and 0 bases at J; junction bases unmatched: 6. Using reference TRBV2 and TRBJ2-7 for the parts outside the CDR3, the full variable domain is EPEVTQTPSHQVTQMGQEVILRCVPISNHLYFYWYRQILGQKVEFLVSFYNNEISEKSEIFDDQFSVERPDGSNFTLKIRSTKLEDSAMYFCASSRLAYSSYEQYFGPGTRLTVT.

The V call is TRBV10-3, the J call TRBJ1-1; TRBD1 matches at 7 bases. The germline CDR1 and CDR2 sequences are ENHRY and SYGVKD. V was pared by 5 bases and J by 6 bases, with 3 bases of the junction left unmatched. This CDR3 region has 12 residues. CDR3 sequence (DNA): TGTGCCATCAGTTGGGACAGCGCTGAAGCTTTCTTT. Encoded protein: CAISWDSAEAFF.

This rearrangement joins TRBV6-5 to TRBJ1-4; D is possibly TRBD1 (5 bases). Germline lookup yields CDR1 MNHEY and CDR2 SVGAGI. V lost 0 bases to trimming and J lost 5 bases, with 13 bases between them. The CDR3 has 16 amino acids. CDR3 DNA: TGTGCCAGCAGTTACTCGTCCGGCAAGGGGAATGAAAAACTGTTTTTT. Amino acid sequence: CASSYSSGKGNEKLFF.

The rearrangement links TRBV7-3 to TRBJ2-2; no reliable D call. The CDR3 is 15 residues long. In germline, CDR1 is SGHTA, CDR2 FQGTGA. V was trimmed by 1 base and J by 1 base, leaving 7 bases between them. The CDR3 sequence is CASSLMAVNTGELFF. The CDR3 nucleotides are TGTGCCAGCAGCTTAATGGCAGTGAACACCGGGGAGCTGTTTTTT.

This rearrangement joins TRBV7-9 to TRBJ1-4; 7 nucleotides agree with TRBD1. The CDR3 spans 15 residues. The V segment lost 2 bases and the J segment 5 bases; nucleotides outside the gene matches: 5. Per germline, CDR1 SEHNR and CDR2 FQNEAQ (reference sequence). This chain's CDR3 is CASSLKGGRNEKLFF. In DNA, the CDR3 is TGTGCCAGCAGCTTAAAAGGGGGCAGGAATGAAAAACTGTTTTTT.

This sequence joins TRBV7-9 and TRBJ2-1; no firm D call. V dropped 2 bases and J dropped 9 bases, with 20 bases sitting between them. This CDR3 spans 16 amino acids. Germline V gene data show CDR1 as SEHNR and CDR2 as FQNEAQ (reference sequence). CDR3 loop: CASSLFSLTLVSEQFF. For the CDR3, the DNA is TGTGCCAGCAGCTTATTTTCCCTAACTCTCGTTAGTGAGCAGTTCTTC.

The V and J genes are TRBV6-5 and TRBJ2-7, with 8 nucleotides matching TRBD2. Germline V gene data show CDR1 as MNHEY and CDR2 as SVGAGI. The CDR3 is 15 amino acids. Losses at the gene ends were 5 bases for V and 3 bases for J; bases not matched to a gene: 9. The CDR3 loop reads CASSPRGGPGYEQYF. The CDR3 coding sequence is TGTGCCAGCAGTCCCCGGGGGGGGCCGGGCTACGAGCAGTACTTC.

The gene calls are TRBV6-5 and TRBJ1-4, with D possibly being TRBD1 (5 bases). Trimming pared 6 bases from V and 8 bases from J, leaving 16 bases between. The CDR3 loop spans 14 amino acids. CDR1 MNHEY and CDR2 SVGAGI come from the germline V gene. CDR3 loop: CASSILGVGEKLFF. Written as DNA, the CDR3 is TGTGCCAGCAGCATCCTAGGGGTTGGGGAAAAACTGTTTTTT.

This chain links TRBV27 with TRBJ2-1, with a weak D call TRBD1 (5 bases). The CDR3 has 17 amino acids. The germline CDR1 and CDR2 sequences are MNHEY and SMNVEV (reference sequence). Here the CDR3 reads CARSQGPFRVSYNEQFF. The DNA of the CDR3 is TGTGCTCGCAGCCAGGGCCCTTTCAGGGTATCCTACAATGAGCAGTTCTTC.